This T cell receptor (beta chain) was obtained from a study of T cell clusters in autoimmune cytopenias. With regard to this clonotype: Its antigen is not identified.

The CDR3 runs to 15 residues. Regarding the study as a whole: Primary autoimmune cytopenia patients seemingly lacked the physiological T cell clusters found in healthy donors.

About 39,000 genome equivalents of blood DNA were amplified for TRB. Multiplex touch-down PCR amplified TRB using TRB-A and TRB-B pools in one tube. TCRdb reprocessed the multiplex PCR reads; each CDR3 protein has one entry and no DNA is given. This sample contains approximately 7,700 distinct CDR3 sequences. These data were also reused for a study on T cell repertoires in aging, cancer and after chemotherapy. That report adds: Over several months to years, re-sampled healthy donor repertoires clearly shared clones. Some 9.4 million TCR reads made up the full dataset. Loss of evenness, beyond lost richness, contributed to age-related TCR diversity decline in cancer patients.

The sequenced material came from peripheral blood. This chain links TRBV12-3 or TRBV12-4 with TRBJ2-1; the TCRdb call, TRBD1, lacks DNA for checking. The sequence came from a human donor in good health. CDR3 protein: CASTPLGRTYNEQFF.